The T cell receptor (beta chain) described here comes from a study of T cell clones after liver transplantation. Measured with immunoSEQ multiplex PCR; TCRdb has only the in-frame clones, and not every one. The sample contains about 80,000 clones, over 80% of which appear only once. The CDR3 extends over 11 amino acids. The germline CDR1 and CDR2 sequences are DFQATT and SNEGSKA (reference sequence). V dropped 3 bases and J dropped 2 bases, with 2 bases sitting between them. About this clone itself: Its antigen is unknown.

Overall study results and limits: Compared with third party-reactive sequences, donor-reactive ones declined more, independent of withdrawal success. Graft donor-reactive T cells may have migrated into the graft rather than being deleted.

This chain joins TRBV20-1 and TRBJ2-1; D gene uncertain. The clonotype originates from a human patient who received a liver transplant. Part of the T cell pool may stem from the graft donor. Material: CD4+ T cells from blood, obtained 45 to 46 months after liver transplant. The CDR3 protein is CSASPYNEQFF. The DNA for the CDR3 is TGCAGTGCTAGCCCCTACAATGAGCAGTTCTTC.